The 25 T cell receptor beta chains below come from one sample, sequenced in a study of T cell responses to AZD1222 COVID-19 vaccine. Sequenced by immunoSEQ multiplex PCR; TCRdb stores in-frame clones only, minus some. The repertoire has tens of thousands of clones, roughly 91% of them found once; the top ten carry roughly 2.8%. The sequenced sample was peripheral blood, obtained on day 0 of MenACWY control vaccination. The origin of the receptors is an adult in good health.

The table lists this clone with a few counts. The gene calls are TRBV4-3 and TRBJ2-7, with D perhaps TRBD1 or TRBD2 (6 bases each). V shed 0 bases and J shed 2 bases, with 14 bases lying between them. This CDR3 contains 16 residues. CDR1 LGHNA and CDR2 YSLEER come from the germline V gene. The DNA for the CDR3 is TGCGCCAGCAGCCAAGATGATAGGGGGGCCCCCTACGAGCAGTACTTC. The encoded protein is CASSQDDRGAPYEQYF.

The rearrangement joins TRBV3-1 (or the pseudogene TRBV3-2) to TRBJ1-3; TRBD1 is a possible D gene (5 bases). Germline V lookup: CDR1 LGHDT, CDR2 YNNKEL (reference sequence). CDR3 length: 15 residues. Trimming left V 0 bases short and J 0 bases short, with 6 bases between. The CDR3 here is CASSQETVSGNTIYF. CDR3 coding DNA: TGTGCCAGCAGCCAAGAGACAGTCTCTGGAAACACCATATATTTT.

The chain couples TRBV10-3 to TRBJ2-1, with 9 bases fitting TRBD1. Germline assignment: CDR1 ENHRY and CDR2 SYGVKD. This CDR3 is built from 15 residues. V shed 4 bases, J shed 7 bases, and the junction held 8 bases outside the gene matches. DNA for the CDR3: TGTGCCATCAGTGGCCGGGACAGGGTGCGTAATGAGCAGTTCTTC. Its translation is CAISGRDRVRNEQFF.

This clone was detected once. The V call is TRBV7-2, the J call TRBJ1-2; TRBD1 agrees at 7 bases. V shed 0 bases, J shed 12 bases, and the junction held 7 bases outside the gene matches. Germline CDR1 and CDR2: SGHTA and FQGNSA. The CDR3 has 13 amino acids. CDR3 nucleotides: TGTGCCAGCAGCTTAGCCAATACAGGGGAGAACACCTTC. Protein: CASSLANTGENTF.

The rearrangement joins TRBV2 to TRBJ1-4, with D perhaps TRBD1 (5 bases). Germline V CDR1 and CDR2: SNHLY, FYNNEI. V gave up 6 bases and J gave up 3 bases, with 11 bases separating them. The CDR3 is made up of 14 amino acids. The CDR3 coding sequence is TGTGCCAGCAGGACCGGGACCGCTAATGAAAAACTGTTTTTT. Its protein is CASRTGTANEKLFF.

This clone was detected only a few times. The rearrangement joins TRBV7-8 to TRBJ1-2; 8 bases align to TRBD1. The CDR3 extends over 14 amino acids. Unmatched junction bases numbered 6, after V lost 5 bases and J lost 4 bases. Per germline, CDR1 SGHVS and CDR2 FQNEAQ. The CDR3 DNA is TGTGCCAGCAGCCCGCAGACAGGGGTCTATGGCTACACCTTC. Translated, it gives CASSPQTGVYGYTF.

This chain links TRBV18 with TRBJ2-2; 8 nucleotides agree with TRBD1. J was trimmed by 11 bases and V by 6 bases; bases with no gene match: 8. The CDR3 has 13 residues. Germline V gene data show CDR1 as KGHSH and CDR2 as LQKENI. The CDR3 spells CASSGQDRGELFF. The CDR3 DNA reads as TGTGCCAGCTCCGGACAAGACAGGGGCGAGCTGTTTTTT.

This chain uses TRBV5-1 with TRBJ1-2, with 9 nucleotides matching TRBD1. With 4 bases clipped from V and 0 bases from J, the junction kept 16 bases outside the gene matches. The length of the CDR3 is 19 residues. CDR1 SGHRS and CDR2 YFSETQ come from the germline V gene. CDR3 region: CASSPKPMDRGGPNYGYTF. The CDR3, as DNA: TGCGCCAGCAGCCCCAAACCAATGGACAGGGGAGGCCCTAACTATGGCTACACCTTC.

V and J are TRBV11-3 and TRBJ1-3; D is possibly TRBD1 (5 bases). The germline V gene encodes CDR1 SGHNT and CDR2 YENEEA. V was pared by 2 bases and J by 1 base, with 12 bases between. CDR3 length equals 16 residues. The CDR3 loop reads CASSLSGTTSGNTIYF. In nucleotides, the CDR3 is TGTGCCAGCAGCTTATCCGGGACCACTTCTGGAAACACCATATATTTT.

The V and J genes are TRBV4-3 and TRBJ2-5; weak D call: TRBD1 (6 bases). V was cut by 4 bases and J by 5 bases, with 11 bases left in between. CDR1 and CDR2 (germline): LGHNA, YSLEER. The CDR3 covers 13 residues. The CDR3 DNA follows: TGCGCCAGCAGCCCTGAAACAGGGGAGACCCAGTACTTC. Translation gives CASSPETGETQYF.

This clone has just a few counts. The gene calls are TRBV6-5 and TRBJ2-7; 12 bases map to TRBD2. Looked up from germline, CDR1 is MNHEY and CDR2 is SVGAGI. The CDR3 contains 14 residues. V trimming: 2 bases; J trimming: 6 bases; junction bases outside the gene matches: 2. The CDR3 region is CASSYKTSGGEQYF. CDR3 nucleotides: TGTGCCAGCAGTTACAAGACTAGCGGGGGCGAGCAGTACTTC.

The chain has TRBV7-6 and TRBJ2-5; 7 nucleotides line up with TRBD2. Trimming at V came to 5 bases and at J to 1 base, leaving 10 bases not matched to a gene. The CDR3 consists of 16 residues. From germline, CDR1 is SGHVS and CDR2 FNYEAQ. The CDR3 reads CASSRVGGGIQETQYF. In nucleotides, the CDR3 is TGTGCCAGCAGCCGAGTCGGGGGAGGGATCCAAGAGACCCAGTACTTC.

V and J are TRBV3-1 (or the pseudogene TRBV3-2) and TRBJ1-5, with D possibly being TRBD1 (5 bases). There are 15 residues in the CDR3. Germline V lookup: CDR1 LGHDT, CDR2 YNNKEL (reference sequence). V shed 1 base and J shed 6 bases, with 13 bases lying between them. CDR3 nucleotide sequence: TGTGCCAGCAGCCAAGCACGGGACCCCAGTCAGCCCCAGCATTTT. Amino acids: CASSQARDPSQPQHF.

This rearrangement joins TRBV4-2 to TRBJ2-1; D is ambiguous. The CDR3 loop spans 15 amino acids. Per the germline V gene, CDR1 is LGHNA and CDR2 is YNFKEQ. V was clipped by 0 bases and J by 5 bases, with 11 bases between them. This CDR3 reads CASSQDGLENNEQFF. CDR3 DNA sequence: TGTGCCAGCAGCCAAGACGGCCTCGAGAACAATGAGCAGTTCTTC.

V usage is TRBV2 and J usage is TRBJ2-7; D unclear. The germline V gene has CDR1 SNHLY and CDR2 FYNNEI. The CDR3 totals 14 residues. Deletions cut 8 bases from V and 2 bases from J, with 16 bases between. The chain's CDR3 is CASSQEPNTYEQYF. CDR3 DNA sequence: TGTGCCAGCTCTCAAGAGCCGAACACCTACGAGCAGTACTTC. Full variable domain (missing parts from reference TRBV2 and TRBJ2-7): EPEVTQTPSHQVTQMGQEVILRCVPISNHLYFYWYRQILGQKVEFLVSFYNNEISEKSEIFDDQFSVERPDGSNFTLKIRSTKLEDSAMYFCASSQEPNTYEQYFGPGTRLTVT.

This chain links TRBV6-6 with TRBJ1-1; 7 positions agree with TRBD1. Unmatched junction bases numbered 5, after V lost 5 bases and J lost 5 bases. Germline loops: CDR1 MNHNY, CDR2 SVGAGI (reference sequence). The CDR3 consists of 13 residues. Here the CDR3 DNA reads TGTGCCAGCAGTACCCAGGGGGGGACTGAAGCTTTCTTT. It translates to CASSTQGGTEAFF.

V is TRBV11-2 and J is TRBJ2-7, with 7 bases identical to TRBD1. Per the germline V gene, CDR1 is SGHAT and CDR2 is FQNNGV. The V gene end was trimmed by 4 bases and the J gene end by 2 bases; junction bases not matched to a gene: 5. The CDR3 spans 14 residues. The CDR3 nucleotides are TGTGCCAGCAGCTCACACAGGGGACCCTACGAGCAGTACTTC. This sequence encodes CASSSHRGPYEQYF.

The chain combines TRBV11-1 with TRBJ2-5; D is unclear. Trimming took off 5 bases at V and 3 bases at J, with 10 bases between the two ends. The CDR3 covers 13 residues. Germline V gives CDR1 SGHAT, CDR2 FQDESV (reference sequence). CDR3 sequence reads: CASSLLMEETQYF. The CDR3 DNA reads TGTGCCAGCAGCCTATTAATGGAAGAGACCCAGTACTTC.

The rearrangement links TRBV5-4 to TRBJ2-7; 8 positions agree with TRBD2. Germline V lookup: CDR1 SGHNT, CDR2 YYREEE (reference sequence). V lost 1 base, J lost 6 bases, and 9 bases stayed unmatched. This CDR3 region has 15 residues. The CDR3 bases are TGTGCCAGCAGCTTGAGAGGCGGGGGGTTGCTCGAGCAGTACTTC. Its protein product is CASSLRGGGLLEQYF.

V and J are TRBV29-1 and TRBJ2-2, with D perhaps TRBD1 (5 bases). CDR1 is SQVTM, CDR2 ANQGSEA, per germline. Trimming removed 6 bases at V and 7 bases at J, with 15 bases between. This CDR3 contains 13 residues. CDR3 DNA: TGCAGCGTGGGTCAGGGATCCCTCGGGGAGCTGTTTTTT. Residues: CSVGQGSLGELFF.

The CDR3, as DNA: TGTGCCAGCAGTTATGGCAGGGGACTTGAAAAACTGTTTTTT. Translated, it gives CASSYGRGLEKLFF. The chain uses TRBV6-5 and TRBJ1-4, with a weak D call TRBD1 (6 bases). This CDR3 is 14 amino acids long. V lost 3 bases and J lost 7, with 12 bases in between. The germline gives CDR1 MNHEY, CDR2 SVGAGI.

This chain joins TRBV9 and TRBJ2-1; D unresolved. The V end was cut by 3 bases, the J end by 9 bases, with 13 bases between. CDR1 is SGDLS and CDR2 is YYNGEE in the germline V gene. The CDR3 totals 13 residues. The CDR3 protein is CASSEAEMGEQFF. In DNA form, the CDR3 reads TGTGCCAGCAGCGAGGCGGAAATGGGTGAGCAGTTCTTC.

The chain has TRBV11-1 and TRBJ1-4, with D unresolved. The germline CDR1 and CDR2 sequences are SGHAT and FQDESV (reference sequence). The CDR3 totals 14 residues. V was trimmed by 4 bases and J by 8 bases, leaving 14 bases between them. The DNA of the CDR3 is TGTGCCAGCAGCTCCACGGGGTTTGGAGAAAAACTGTTTTTT. Protein sequence: CASSSTGFGEKLFF.

This clone has just a few counts. The chain uses TRBV13 and TRBJ2-1; 8 bases are a match to TRBD2. Trimming took 3 bases from V and 4 from J; bases not matched to a gene: 8. The CDR3 loop spans 16 amino acids. CDR1 and CDR2 from the germline V gene are PRHDT and FYEKMQ (reference sequence). The DNA for the CDR3 is TGTGCCAGCAGCTTCTTGGAAAGCGGGGGTTACAATGAGCAGTTCTTC. Residues: CASSFLESGGYNEQFF.

This clone has only one observation. The chain employs TRBV18 and TRBJ2-7; D perhaps matches TRBD1 (6 bases). V was cut by 6 bases and J by 3 bases, with 12 bases left in between. Germline values: CDR1 KGHSH, CDR2 LQKENI. CDR3 size: 13 residues. CDR3 protein: CASSPKQGYEQYF. Written as DNA, the CDR3 is TGTGCCAGCTCGCCAAAACAGGGCTACGAGCAGTACTTC.